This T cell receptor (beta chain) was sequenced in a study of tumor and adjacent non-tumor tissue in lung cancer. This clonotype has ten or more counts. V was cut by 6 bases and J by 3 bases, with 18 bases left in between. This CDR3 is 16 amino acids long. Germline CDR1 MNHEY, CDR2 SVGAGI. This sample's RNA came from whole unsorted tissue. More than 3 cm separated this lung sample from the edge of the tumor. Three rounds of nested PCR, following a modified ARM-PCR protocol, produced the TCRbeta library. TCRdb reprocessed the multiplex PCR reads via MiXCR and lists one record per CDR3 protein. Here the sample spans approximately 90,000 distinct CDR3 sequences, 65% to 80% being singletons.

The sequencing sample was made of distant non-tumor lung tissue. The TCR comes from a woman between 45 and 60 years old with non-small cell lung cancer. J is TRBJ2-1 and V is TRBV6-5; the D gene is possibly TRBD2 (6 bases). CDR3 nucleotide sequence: TGTGCCAGCAGCCCCCGACCCGAGGGAGGCTACAATGAGCAGTTCTTC. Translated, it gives CASSPRPEGGYNEQFF.